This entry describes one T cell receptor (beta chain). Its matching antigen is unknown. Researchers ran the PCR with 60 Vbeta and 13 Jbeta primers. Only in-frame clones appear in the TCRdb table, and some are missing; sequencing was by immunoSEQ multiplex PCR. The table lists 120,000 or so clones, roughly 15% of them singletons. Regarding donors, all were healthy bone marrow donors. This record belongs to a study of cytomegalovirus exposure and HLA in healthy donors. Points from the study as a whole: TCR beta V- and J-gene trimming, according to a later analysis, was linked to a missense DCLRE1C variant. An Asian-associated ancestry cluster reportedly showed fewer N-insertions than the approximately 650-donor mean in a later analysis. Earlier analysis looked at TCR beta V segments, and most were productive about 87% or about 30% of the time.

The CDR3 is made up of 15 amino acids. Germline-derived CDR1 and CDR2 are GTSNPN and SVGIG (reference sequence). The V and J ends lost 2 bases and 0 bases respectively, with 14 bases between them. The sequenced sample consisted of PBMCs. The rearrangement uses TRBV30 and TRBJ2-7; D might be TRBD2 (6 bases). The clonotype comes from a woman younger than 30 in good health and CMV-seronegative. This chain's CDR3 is CAWSRGSGPSYEQYF. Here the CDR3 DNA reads TGTGCCTGGAGTCGAGGGAGCGGGCCCTCCTACGAGCAGTACTTC.